This TCR beta chain was observed in a study of a mutant IDH1 vaccine in newly diagnosed glioma. Study in general: Vaccines began 4-6 weeks after radiotherapy alone, or with temozolomide cycles. The earlier regimen, radiotherapy, temozolomide, or both, was most often both. Study-level findings and limits: With respect to changes in top peripheral T cell clonotypes, pseudoprogression seemed unrelated. Researchers report vaccine-induced immune responses in 93.3% of patients.

Germline values: CDR1 SGHVT, CDR2 SQSDAQ. The CDR3 extends over 11 amino acids. Trimming shortened V by 2 bases and J by 4 bases, and 3 bases separated the two germline ends. Here immunoSEQ multiplex PCR was the method, and the copy in TCRdb shows in-frame clones only, minus some. The sample contains 40,000 to 45,000 clones, about 81% of which appear only once. The time point here: week 23, last vaccination. Topical imiquimod accompanied each vaccine dose, which consisted of 300 ug of mutant IDH1 20-mer peptide. Comments on this clone: The antigen is undetermined.

The input for sequencing was PBMCs, taken from a glioma patient whose treatment included an IDH1 peptide vaccine. The chain links TRBV7-4 to TRBJ2-7; no clear D gene. The origin of this receptor is a woman between 18 and 29 years old with glioma. Some clones in this sample may be carry-over from other donors' samples. The CDR3 region has the DNA TGTGCCAGCAGCTTATCTTACGAGCAGTACTTC. It encodes CASSLSYEQYF.